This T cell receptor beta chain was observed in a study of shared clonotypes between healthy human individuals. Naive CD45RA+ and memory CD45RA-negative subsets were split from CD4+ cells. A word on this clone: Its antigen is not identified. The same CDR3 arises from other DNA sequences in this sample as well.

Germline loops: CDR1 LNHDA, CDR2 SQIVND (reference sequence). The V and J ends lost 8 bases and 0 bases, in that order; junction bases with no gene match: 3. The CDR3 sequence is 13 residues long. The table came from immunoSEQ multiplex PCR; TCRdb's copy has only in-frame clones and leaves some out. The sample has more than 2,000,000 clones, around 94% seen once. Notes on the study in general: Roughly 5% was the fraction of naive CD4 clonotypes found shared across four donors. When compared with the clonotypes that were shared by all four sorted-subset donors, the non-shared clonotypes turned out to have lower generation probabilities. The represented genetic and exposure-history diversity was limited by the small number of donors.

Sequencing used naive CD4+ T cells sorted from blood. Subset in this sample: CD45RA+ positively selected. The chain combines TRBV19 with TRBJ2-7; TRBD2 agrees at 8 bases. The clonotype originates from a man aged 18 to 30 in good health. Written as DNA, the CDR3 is TGTGCCAGTCGTAGCGGGAACTCCTACGAGCAGTACTTC. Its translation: CASRSGNSYEQYF.